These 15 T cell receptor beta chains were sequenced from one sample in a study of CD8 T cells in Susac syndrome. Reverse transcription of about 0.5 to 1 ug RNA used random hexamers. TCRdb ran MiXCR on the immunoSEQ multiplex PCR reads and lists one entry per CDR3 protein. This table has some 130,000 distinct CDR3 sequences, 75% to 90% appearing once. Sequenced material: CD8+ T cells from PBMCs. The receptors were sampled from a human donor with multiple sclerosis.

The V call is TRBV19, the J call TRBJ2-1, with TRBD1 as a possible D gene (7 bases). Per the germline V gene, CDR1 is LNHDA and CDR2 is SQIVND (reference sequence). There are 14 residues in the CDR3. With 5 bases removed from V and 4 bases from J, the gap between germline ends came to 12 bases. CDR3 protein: CASSQGGAYNEQFF. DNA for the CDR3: TGTGCCAGTAGTCAGGGGGGTGCGTACAATGAGCAGTTCTTC.

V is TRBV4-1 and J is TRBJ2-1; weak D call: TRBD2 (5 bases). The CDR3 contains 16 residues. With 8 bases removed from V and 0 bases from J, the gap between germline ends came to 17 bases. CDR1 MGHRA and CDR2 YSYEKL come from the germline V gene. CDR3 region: CASSIVLASSYNEQFF. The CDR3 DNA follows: TGCGCCAGCTCCATTGTTTTAGCGAGCTCCTACAATGAGCAGTTCTTC.

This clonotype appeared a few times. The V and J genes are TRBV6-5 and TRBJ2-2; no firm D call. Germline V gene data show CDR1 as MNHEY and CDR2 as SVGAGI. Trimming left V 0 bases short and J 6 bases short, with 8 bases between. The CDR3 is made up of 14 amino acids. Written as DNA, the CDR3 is TGTGCCAGCAGTTACTCGGACGGAGCCGGGGAGCTGTTTTTT. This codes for CASSYSDGAGELFF.

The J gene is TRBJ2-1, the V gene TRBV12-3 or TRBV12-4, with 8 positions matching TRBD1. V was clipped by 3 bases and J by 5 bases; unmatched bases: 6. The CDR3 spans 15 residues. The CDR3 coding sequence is TGTGCCAGCAGTTTCCGACAGGGGTGGCACAATGAGCAGTTCTTC. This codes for CASSFRQGWHNEQFF.

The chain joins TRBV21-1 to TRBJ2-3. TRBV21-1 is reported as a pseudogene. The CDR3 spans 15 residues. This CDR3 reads CASSNEKSGADTQYF. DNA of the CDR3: TGTGCCAGCAGCAATGAAAAATCGGGTGCAGATACGCAGTATTTT.

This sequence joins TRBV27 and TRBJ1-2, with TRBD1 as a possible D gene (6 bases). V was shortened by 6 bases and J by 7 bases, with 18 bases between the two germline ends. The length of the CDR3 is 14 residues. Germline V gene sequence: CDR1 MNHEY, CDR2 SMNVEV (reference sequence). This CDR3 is CASSLAGGAFGYTF. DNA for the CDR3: TGTGCCAGCAGCCTAGCGGGGGGGGCTTTTGGCTACACCTTC.

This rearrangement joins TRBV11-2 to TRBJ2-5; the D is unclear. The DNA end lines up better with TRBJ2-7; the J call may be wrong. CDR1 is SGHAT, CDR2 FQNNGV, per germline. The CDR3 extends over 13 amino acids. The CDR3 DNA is TGTGCCAGCAGCCTACTTCGGGCGGCCGAGCAGTACGTC. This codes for CASSLLRAAEQYV.

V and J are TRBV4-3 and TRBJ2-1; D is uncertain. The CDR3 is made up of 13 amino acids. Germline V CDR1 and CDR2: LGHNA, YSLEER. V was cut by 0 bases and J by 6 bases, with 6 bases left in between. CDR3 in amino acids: CASSQEGLNEQFF. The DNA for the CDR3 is TGCGCCAGCAGCCAAGAAGGCCTCAATGAGCAGTTCTTC.

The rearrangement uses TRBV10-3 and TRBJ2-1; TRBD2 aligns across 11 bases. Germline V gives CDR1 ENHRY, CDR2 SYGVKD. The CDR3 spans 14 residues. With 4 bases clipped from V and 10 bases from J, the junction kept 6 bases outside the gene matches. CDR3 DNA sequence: TGTGCCATCAGTGGGACTAGCGGGCCGAGAGAGCAGTTCTTC. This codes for CAISGTSGPREQFF.

The chain's CDR3 is CASSLEGAYSYNEQFF. DNA of the CDR3: TGTGCCAGCAGTTTGGAGGGGGCTTACTCCTACAATGAGCAGTTCTTC. The chain links TRBV12-3 or TRBV12-4 to TRBJ2-1, with D perhaps matching TRBD1 (7 bases). The CDR3 totals 16 residues. The ends were cut back, 3 bases at V and 0 bases at J, with 12 bases in the middle.

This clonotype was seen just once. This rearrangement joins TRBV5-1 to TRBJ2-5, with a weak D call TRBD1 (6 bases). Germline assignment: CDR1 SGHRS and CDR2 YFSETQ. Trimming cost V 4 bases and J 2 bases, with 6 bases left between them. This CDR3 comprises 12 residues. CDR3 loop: CASSGQQETQYF. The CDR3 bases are TGCGCCAGCAGCGGACAGCAAGAGACCCAGTACTTC.

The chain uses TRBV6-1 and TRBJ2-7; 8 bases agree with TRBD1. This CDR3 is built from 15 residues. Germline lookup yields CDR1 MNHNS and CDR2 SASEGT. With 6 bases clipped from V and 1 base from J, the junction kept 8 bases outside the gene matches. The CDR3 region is CASREGTGPSYEQYV. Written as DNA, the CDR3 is TGTGCCAGCAGAGAGGGGACAGGCCCTTCCTACGAGCAGTACGTC.

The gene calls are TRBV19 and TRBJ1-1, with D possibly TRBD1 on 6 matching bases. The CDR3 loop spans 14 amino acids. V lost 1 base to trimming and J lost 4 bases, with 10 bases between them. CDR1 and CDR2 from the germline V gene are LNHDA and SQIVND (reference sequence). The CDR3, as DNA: TGTGCCAGTAGTATAGGAACGGGGGCCACTGAAGCTTTCTTT. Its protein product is CASSIGTGATEAFF. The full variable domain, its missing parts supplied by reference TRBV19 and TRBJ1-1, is DGGITQSPKYLFRKEGQNVTLSCEQNLNHDAMYWYRQDPGQGLRLIYYSQIVNDFQKGDIAEGYSVSREKKESFPLTVTSAQKNPTAFYLCASSIGTGATEAFFGQGTRLTVV.

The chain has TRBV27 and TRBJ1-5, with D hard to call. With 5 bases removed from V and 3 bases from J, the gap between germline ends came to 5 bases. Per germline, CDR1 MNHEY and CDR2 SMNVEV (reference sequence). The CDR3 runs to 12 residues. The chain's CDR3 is CASSDHNQPQHF. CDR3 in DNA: TGTGCCAGCAGTGATCACAATCAGCCCCAGCATTTT.

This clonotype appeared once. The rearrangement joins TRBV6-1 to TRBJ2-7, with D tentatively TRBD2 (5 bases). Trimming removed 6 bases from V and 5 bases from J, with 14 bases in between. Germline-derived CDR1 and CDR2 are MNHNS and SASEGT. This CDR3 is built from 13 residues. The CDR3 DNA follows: TGTGCCAGCAGGTCACCCGGAGGTAACGAGCAGTACTTC. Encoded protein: CASRSPGGNEQYF.